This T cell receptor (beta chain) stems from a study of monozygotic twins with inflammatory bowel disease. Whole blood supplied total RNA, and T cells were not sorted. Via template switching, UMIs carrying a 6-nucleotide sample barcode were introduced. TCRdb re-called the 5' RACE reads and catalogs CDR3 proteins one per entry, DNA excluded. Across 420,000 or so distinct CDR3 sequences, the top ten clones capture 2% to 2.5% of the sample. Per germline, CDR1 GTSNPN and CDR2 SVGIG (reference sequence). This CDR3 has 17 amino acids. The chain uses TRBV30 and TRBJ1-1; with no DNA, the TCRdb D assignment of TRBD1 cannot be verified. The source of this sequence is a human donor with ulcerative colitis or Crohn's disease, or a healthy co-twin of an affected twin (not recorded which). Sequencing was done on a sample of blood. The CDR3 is CAWSVYTGRRKDTEAFF.